This T cell receptor (beta chain) came from a study of T-cell memory formation after mild COVID-19 (dated by TCRdb to the early 2020s). For the wider study: TCR sequence clusters from the two donors were largely donor specific. In two donors, T-cell clones that expanded and contracted after mild COVID-19 were followed by sequencing TCRalpha and TCRbeta repertoires longitudinally. Two young, previously healthy adult volunteers made up the cohort, one male and one female.

Broader findings and caveats from the paper: Clones that contracted from day 15 to 85 showed balanced CD4/CD8 phenotypes, whereas a second wave of clones that expanded from day 15 to 37 leaned towards CD4+. Contracting CD4+ clones were found mainly in CM and EM memory subsets, while CD8+ clones were enriched in EMRA. The second-wave clones that peaked on day 37 were not confirmed to be SARS-CoV-2 specific. The study covered only a couple of mild cases, and larger cohorts including severe cases with pre-infection samples were considered necessary. The detection of some responding clones in pre-infection memory suggests that pre-existing cross-reactive memory T cells joined the SARS-CoV-2 response.

The listed sequencing device is Illumina NovaSeq 6000. TCRalpha and TCRbeta cDNA libraries were constructed by 5'RACE with constant-segment primers, with sample barcodes and unique molecular identifiers being introduced. Trizol reagent was used to extract RNA from every sample. Library amplification was performed in two PCR steps, and a second sample barcode and Illumina TruSeq adapters were introduced in the second step. Sequencing of libraries was performed on an Illumina NovaSeq with 2 x 150 bp paired-end reads. The published analysis was carried out like this. Reads were demultiplexed and collapsed into UMI-guided consensus sequences with migec v1.2.7. Using mixcr v2.1.11, UMI consensuses were aligned to TRA and TRB V and J templates and then assembled into clonotypes. A clonotype was counted as expanded or contracted only if both edgeR and NoisET called the change significant, with noise models trained on biological replicates. edgeR calls used a false discovery rate-adjusted p below 0.01 and a log2 fold-change threshold of 1. As an exploratory analysis of dynamics, max-normalized trajectories of the 1000 most abundant clonotypes were examined with PCA combined with hierarchical clustering. Each responding clone was given a CD4 or CD8 phenotype based on the CD4+ and CD8+ repertoires, which had been sequenced separately. TCRdb trimmed the raw reads at Q25, called clones with MiXCR and kept productive beta chains. Every CDR3 protein is listed once, alongside the most common genes and DNA of its rows. None of the V and J calls come from the authors' own analysis; TCRdb made them. For this sample the table gives around 410,000 distinct CDR3 sequences, of which 23% were detected only once. Clones ranked in the top ten supply roughly 13% of the sample.

Ficoll-Paque density gradient centrifugation was the method used to isolate PBMCs. Reading from cysteine to phenylalanine, the CDR3 counts 16 amino acids. CDR3 DNA only is kept here, 48 bases in frame from base 1. Via the germline V gene, CDR1 is MNHEY and CDR2 SVGEGT. Trimming takes 4 bases off V and 0 bases off J; junction bases not matched to a gene: 3. Concerning this clonotype: Its target antigen remains unknown. Base qualities are not at hand, and no much larger clone is one base apart.

The clonotype comes from an adult woman who had mild COVID-19 (a few samples of this study predate the infection). The sample titles of this study are shuffled in the database, so cell type and time point are left out; the donor was told from shared clones. The sequenced sample was PBMCs or a T cell subset sorted from them (not recorded which). The rearrangement joined TRBV6-2 or TRBV6-3 to TRBJ2-1; TRBD1 lines up with 10 middle nucleotides. CDR3 region: CASSWGQGSSYNEQFF. The DNA sequence is given as TGTGCCAGCAGTTGGGGACAGGGGAGCTCCTACAATGAGCAGTTCTTC.